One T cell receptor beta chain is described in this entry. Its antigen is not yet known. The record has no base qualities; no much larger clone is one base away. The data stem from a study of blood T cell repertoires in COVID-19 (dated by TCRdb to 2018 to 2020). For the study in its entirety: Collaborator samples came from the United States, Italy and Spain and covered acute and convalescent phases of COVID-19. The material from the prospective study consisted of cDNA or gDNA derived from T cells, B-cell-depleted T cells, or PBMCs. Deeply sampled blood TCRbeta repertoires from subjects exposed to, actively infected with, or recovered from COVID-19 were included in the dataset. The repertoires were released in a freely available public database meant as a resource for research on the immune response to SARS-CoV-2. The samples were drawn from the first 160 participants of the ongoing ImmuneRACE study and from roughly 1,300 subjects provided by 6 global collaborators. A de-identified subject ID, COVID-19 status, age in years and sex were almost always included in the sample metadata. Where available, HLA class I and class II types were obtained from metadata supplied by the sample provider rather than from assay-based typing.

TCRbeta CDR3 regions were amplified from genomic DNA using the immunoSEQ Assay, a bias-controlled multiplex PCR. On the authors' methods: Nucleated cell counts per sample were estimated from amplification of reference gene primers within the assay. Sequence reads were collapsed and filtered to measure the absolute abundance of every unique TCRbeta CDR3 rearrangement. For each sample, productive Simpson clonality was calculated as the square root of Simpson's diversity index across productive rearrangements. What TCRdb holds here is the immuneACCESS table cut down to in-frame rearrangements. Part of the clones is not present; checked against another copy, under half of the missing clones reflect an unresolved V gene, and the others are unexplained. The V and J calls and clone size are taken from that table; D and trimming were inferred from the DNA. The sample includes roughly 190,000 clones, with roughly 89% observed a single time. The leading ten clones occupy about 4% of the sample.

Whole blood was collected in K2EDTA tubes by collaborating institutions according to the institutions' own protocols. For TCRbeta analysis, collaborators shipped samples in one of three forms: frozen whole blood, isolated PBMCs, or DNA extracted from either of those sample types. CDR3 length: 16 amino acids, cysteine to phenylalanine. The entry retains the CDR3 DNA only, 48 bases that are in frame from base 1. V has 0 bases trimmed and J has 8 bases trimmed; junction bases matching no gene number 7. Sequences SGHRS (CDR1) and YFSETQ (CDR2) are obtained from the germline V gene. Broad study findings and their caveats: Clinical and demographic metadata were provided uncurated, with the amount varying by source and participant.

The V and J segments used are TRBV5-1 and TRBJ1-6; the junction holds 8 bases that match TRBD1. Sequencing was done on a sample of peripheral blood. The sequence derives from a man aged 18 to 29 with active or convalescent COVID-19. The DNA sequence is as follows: TGCGCCAGCAGCTTGGCATCAGGGGGCGCCTATTCACCCCTCCACTTT. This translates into CASSLASGGAYSPLHF. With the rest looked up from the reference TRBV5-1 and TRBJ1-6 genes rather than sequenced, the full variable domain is KAGVTQTPRYLIKTRGQQVTLSCSPISGHRSVSWYQQTPGQGLQFLFEYFSETQRNKGNFPGRFSGRQFSNSRSEMNVSTLELGDSALYLCASSLASGGAYSPLHFGNGTRLTVT.